The 7 T cell receptor beta chains reported below all come from one sample, sequenced in a study of blood T cell repertoires in COVID-19. Method: immunoSEQ multiplex PCR; TCRdb's copy keeps in-frame clones and lacks some. The data hold about 270,000 clones, with about 89% observed a single time. Specimen: peripheral blood. The receptor source for this set is a middle-aged man with active or convalescent COVID-19.

The chain links TRBV7-8 to TRBJ2-2, with a possible D match to TRBD1 (6 bases). The CDR3 is 16 amino acids. V was pared by 3 bases and J by 7 bases, with 18 bases between. Germline CDR1 reads SGHVS; CDR2 reads FQNEAQ. Here the CDR3 reads CASSLVQTGRNGELFF. The CDR3, as DNA: TGTGCCAGCAGCTTGGTCCAAACAGGGAGAAACGGGGAGCTGTTTTTT.

This clone came up once. V usage is TRBV30 and J usage is TRBJ2-5; tentative D call: TRBD2 (6 bases). Germline-derived CDR1 and CDR2 are GTSNPN and SVGIG (reference sequence). V was shortened by 1 base and J by 4 bases, with 10 bases between the two germline ends. The CDR3 is 13 residues long. As DNA, the CDR3 is TGTGCCTGGAGTGCACTAGCACCAGAGACCCAGTACTTC. Amino acid sequence: CAWSALAPETQYF.

This clone was detected a few times. The chain is built from TRBV28 and TRBJ1-2; D call uncertain. CDR3 length: 15 residues. V dropped 6 bases and J dropped 0 bases, with 14 bases sitting between them. Germline V lookup: CDR1 MDHEN, CDR2 SYDVKM. The CDR3 loop is CASSYLTAANYGYTF. CDR3 bases: TGTGCCAGCAGCTACTTAACTGCCGCTAACTATGGCTACACCTTC.

The chain links TRBV7-7 to TRBJ1-4, with D tentatively TRBD1 (5 bases). V dropped 1 base and J dropped 1 base, with 7 bases sitting between them. This CDR3 region has 15 residues. Germline assignment: CDR1 SSHAT and CDR2 FNYEAQ (reference sequence). DNA of the CDR3: TGTGCCAGCAGCTTAGGCGGGGGAACTAATGAAAAACTGTTTTTT. Translating gives CASSLGGGTNEKLFF.

This clone is a singleton in its sample. The chain joins TRBV15 to TRBJ1-4; D possibly corresponds to TRBD1 (5 bases). V lost 3 bases, J lost 4 bases, and 12 bases lay in between. Germline-derived CDR1 and CDR2 are LNHNV and YYDKDF (reference sequence). This CDR3 has 15 residues. The CDR3 protein is CATSSPGSGNEKLFF. CDR3 sequence (DNA): TGTGCCACCAGCAGCCCAGGGTCCGGTAATGAAAAACTGTTTTTT.

The chain links TRBV28 to TRBJ2-1, with TRBD1 matching 8 bases. Germline V gene data show CDR1 as MDHEN and CDR2 as SYDVKM. With V trimmed by 3 bases and J by 7 bases, 5 bases remained unmatched. The CDR3 runs 14 residues. This chain's CDR3 is CASSLYRGDNEQFF. Written as DNA, the CDR3 is TGTGCCAGCAGTTTGTACAGGGGGGATAATGAGCAGTTCTTC.

There are a few counts of this clone. J is TRBJ2-7 and V is TRBV21-1; whether TRBD2, the table's D call, matches the DNA was not checked. TRBV21-1 is labeled a pseudogene. CDR3 length: 16 residues. CDR3 loop: CASSTKREGRPYEQYF. As DNA, the CDR3 is TGTGCCAGCAGCACGAAGCGGGAAGGCCGTCCCTACGAGCAGTACTTC.